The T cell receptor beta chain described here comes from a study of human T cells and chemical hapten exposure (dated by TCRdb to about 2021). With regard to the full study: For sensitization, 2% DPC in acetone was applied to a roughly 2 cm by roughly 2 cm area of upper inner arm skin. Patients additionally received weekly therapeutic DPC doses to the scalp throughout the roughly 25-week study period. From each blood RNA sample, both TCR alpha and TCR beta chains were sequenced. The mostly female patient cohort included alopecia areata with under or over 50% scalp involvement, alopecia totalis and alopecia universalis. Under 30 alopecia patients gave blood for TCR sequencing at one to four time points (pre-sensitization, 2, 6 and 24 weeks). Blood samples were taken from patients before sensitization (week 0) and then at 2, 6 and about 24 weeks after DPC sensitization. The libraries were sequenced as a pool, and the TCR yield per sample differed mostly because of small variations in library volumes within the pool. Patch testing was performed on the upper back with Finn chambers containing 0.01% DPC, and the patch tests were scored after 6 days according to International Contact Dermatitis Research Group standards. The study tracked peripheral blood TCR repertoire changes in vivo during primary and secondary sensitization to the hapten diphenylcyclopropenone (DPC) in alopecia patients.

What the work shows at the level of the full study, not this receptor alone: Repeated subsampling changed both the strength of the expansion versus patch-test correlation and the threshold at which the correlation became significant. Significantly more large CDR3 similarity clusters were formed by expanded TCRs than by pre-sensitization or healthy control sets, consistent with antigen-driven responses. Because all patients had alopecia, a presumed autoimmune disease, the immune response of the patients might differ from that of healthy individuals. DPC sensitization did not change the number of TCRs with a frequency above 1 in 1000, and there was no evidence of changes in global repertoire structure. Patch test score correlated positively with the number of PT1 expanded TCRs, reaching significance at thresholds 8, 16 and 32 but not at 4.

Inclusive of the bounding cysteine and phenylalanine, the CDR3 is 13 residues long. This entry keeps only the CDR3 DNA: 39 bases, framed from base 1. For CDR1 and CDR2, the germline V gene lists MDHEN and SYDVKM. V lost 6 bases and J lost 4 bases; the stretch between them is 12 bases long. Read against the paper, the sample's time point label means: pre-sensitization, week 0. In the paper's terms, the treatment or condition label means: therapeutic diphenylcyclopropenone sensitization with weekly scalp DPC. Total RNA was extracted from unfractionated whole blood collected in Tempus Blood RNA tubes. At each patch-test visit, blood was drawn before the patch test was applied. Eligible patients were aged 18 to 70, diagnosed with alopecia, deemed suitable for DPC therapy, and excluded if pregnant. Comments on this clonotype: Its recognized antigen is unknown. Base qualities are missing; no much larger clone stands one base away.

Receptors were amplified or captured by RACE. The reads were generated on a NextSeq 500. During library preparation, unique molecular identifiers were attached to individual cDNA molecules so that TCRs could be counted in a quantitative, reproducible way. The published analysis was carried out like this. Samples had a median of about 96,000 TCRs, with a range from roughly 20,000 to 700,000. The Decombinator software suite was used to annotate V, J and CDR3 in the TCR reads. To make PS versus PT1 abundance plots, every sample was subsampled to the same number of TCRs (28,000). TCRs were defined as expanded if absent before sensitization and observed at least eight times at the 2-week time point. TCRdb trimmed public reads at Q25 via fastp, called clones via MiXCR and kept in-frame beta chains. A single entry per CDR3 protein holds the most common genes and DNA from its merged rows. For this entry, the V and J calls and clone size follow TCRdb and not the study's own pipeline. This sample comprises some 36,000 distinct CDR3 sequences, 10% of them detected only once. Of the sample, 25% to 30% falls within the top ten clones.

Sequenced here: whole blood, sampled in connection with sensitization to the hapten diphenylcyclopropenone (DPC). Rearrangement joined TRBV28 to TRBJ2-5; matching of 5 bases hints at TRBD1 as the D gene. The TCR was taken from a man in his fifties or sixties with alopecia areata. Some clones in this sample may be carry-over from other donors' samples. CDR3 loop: CASSLQVGETQYF. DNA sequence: TGTGCCAGCAGCCTACAGGTCGGAGAGACCCAGTACTTC.